Listed below are T cell receptor beta chains from one sample, sequenced in a study of OX40 agonist ivuxolimab in advanced cancers. Produced via immunoSEQ multiplex PCR; TCRdb's table is partial and in-frame only. Among roughly 61,000 clones listed, about 92% were seen once. The material was CD4+ or CD8+ T cells sorted from blood, obtained in a trial of the OX40 agonist ivuxolimab. These receptors were collected from an adult with an advanced solid tumor such as melanoma, head and neck, liver or kidney cancer. The conserved cysteine and the conserved F or W are not part of the CDR3 here. A clone size is listed for some rows: how often the clone was seen (once, few, many), or a class if it is expanded.

>TRBV15|TRBJ1-5|.
ATSRSGGAGQPQH
>TRBV15|TRBJ2-2|.
ATSRDLGTGELF
>TRBV30|TRBJ2-7|.
AWEYGGVQY
>TRBV9|TRBJ2-3|once
ASSVDGSGLLHTQY
>TRBV19|TRBJ1-1|.
ASSIDPDNRAEAF
>TRBV7-9|TRBJ1-1|.
ASSSGQGSTEAF
>TRBV29-1|TRBJ1-2|.
SVSGQGAGGYT
>TRBV14|TRBJ2-3|.
ASSQDFGRKTDTQY
>TRBV28|TRBJ1-5|.
ASSLEVNQPQH
>TRBV4-1|TRBJ1-3|.
ASSQGQGISTIY
>TRBV2|TRBJ2-3|.
ASSAGAFSTDTQY
>TRBV28|TRBJ2-6|.
ASENGQGPSGANVLT
>TRBV19|TRBJ1-5|.
ASSFSGNQPQH
>TRBV5-6|TRBJ2-7|.
ASSLGDRGLHYEQY
>TRBV9|TRBJ2-2|.
ASSPRGRGDTGELF
>TRBV6-5|TRBJ1-2|.
ASSYSEGGNNGYT
>TRBV30|TRBJ2-1|once
AWSVASGGYNEQF
>TRBV30|TRBJ2-7|.
AWSVTRGWEQY
>TRBV5-6|TRBJ2-3|.
ASSLGGIADTQY